Below, 13 T cell receptor beta chains from the same sample are listed, as sequenced in a study of blood T cell repertoires in COVID-19. The table came from immunoSEQ multiplex PCR; TCRdb's copy has only in-frame clones and leaves some out. Here the sample spans about 200,000 clones, 85% to 90% being singletons. Material: peripheral blood. These receptors were obtained from a man in his 60s with acute or convalescent COVID-19.

This chain uses TRBV19 with TRBJ1-4, with TRBD1 matching 8 bases. Germline V CDR1 and CDR2: LNHDA, SQIVND (reference sequence). V lost 7 bases and J lost 8; bases outside the gene matches: 9. The CDR3 spans 14 residues. This chain's CDR3 is CASKDRALREKLFF. The CDR3, as DNA: TGTGCCAGTAAGGACAGGGCCTTAAGAGAAAAACTGTTTTTT.

V gene TRBV11-2 combines with J gene TRBJ2-2; D ambiguous. Germline V gene sequence: CDR1 SGHAT, CDR2 FQNNGV. V lost 5 bases and J lost 6, with 13 bases in between. The CDR3 spans 14 residues. The CDR3: CASSLKVGAGELFF. The DNA of the CDR3 is TGTGCCAGCAGCCTAAAAGTTGGTGCCGGGGAGCTGTTTTTT.

CDR3 nucleotide sequence: TGTGCCAGCAGCCCTTCAACAGGGGGCGCCTTTTTGTATGGCTACACCTTC. Amino acids: CASSPSTGGAFLYGYTF. This sequence joins TRBV28 and TRBJ1-2; 9 nucleotides match TRBD1. The CDR3 spans 17 residues. Germline assignment: CDR1 MDHEN and CDR2 SYDVKM. Trimming removed 6 bases from V and 5 bases from J; junction bases left unmatched: 16.

The V gene is TRBV29-1, the J gene TRBJ1-5; D perhaps matches TRBD1 (6 bases). Germline CDR1 reads SQVTM; CDR2 reads ANQGSEA. The CDR3 has 14 residues. V lost 4 bases, J lost 5 bases, and 15 bases lay in between. The CDR3 coding sequence is TGCAGCGTTGCAAGGGGGGGTTTAGATCAGCCCCAGCATTTT. It codes for CSVARGGLDQPQHF.

This chain links TRBV19 with TRBJ2-4; 9 bases align to TRBD1. The trim removed 2 bases at V and 1 base at J, leaving 9 bases unmatched. Germline CDR1 LNHDA, CDR2 SQIVND (reference sequence). The CDR3 consists of 18 residues. CDR3 sequence reads: CASSISVRTGAAKNIQYF. Here the CDR3 DNA reads TGTGCCAGTAGTATAAGTGTTCGGACAGGGGCGGCCAAAAACATTCAGTACTTC.

The rearrangement joins TRBV6-2 or TRBV6-3 to TRBJ1-5; no clear D gene. This CDR3 is 18 amino acids long. The germline CDR1 and CDR2 sequences are MNHEY and SVGEGT. V was shortened by 0 bases and J by 3 bases, with 18 bases between the two germline ends. The CDR3 spells CASSYSRQSLGVNQPQHF. The CDR3 nucleotides read TGTGCCAGCAGTTACTCCAGGCAAAGCCTCGGGGTCAATCAGCCCCAGCATTTT.

This clone appeared once. Other DNA sequences of this sample code for an identical CDR3. The V call is TRBV9, the J call TRBJ1-2, with TRBD1 matching 8 bases. Germline CDR1 SGDLS, CDR2 YYNGEE. The CDR3 is made up of 14 amino acids. V dropped 3 bases and J dropped 1; count of bases not matched to a gene: 2. The CDR3 DNA reads as TGTGCCAGCAGCGCCACAGGGGGTAACTATGGCTACACCTTC. This gives the protein CASSATGGNYGYTF.

V and J are TRBV19 and TRBJ2-7; 8 nucleotides match TRBD1. V lost 2 bases, J lost 4 bases, and 10 bases stayed unmatched. The CDR3 is made up of 16 amino acids. Germline CDR1 LNHDA, CDR2 SQIVND (reference sequence). As DNA, the CDR3 is TGTGCCAGTAGTATAAAAACGACAGGGGACGTATACGAGCAGTACTTC. Translated: CASSIKTTGDVYEQYF.

This clone was seen only once. The V gene is TRBV19, the J gene TRBJ1-2, with 10 bases matching TRBD1. CDR3 size: 18 residues. V trimming: 5 bases; J trimming: 4 bases; junction bases outside the gene matches: 16. The germline V gene has CDR1 LNHDA and CDR2 SQIVND (reference sequence). The CDR3: CASSARNTGQGKTYGYTF. The CDR3 coding sequence is TGTGCCAGTAGTGCACGAAACACGGGACAGGGGAAAACCTATGGCTACACCTTC.

J is TRBJ1-3 and V is TRBV7-2, with TRBD1 matching over 12 bases. From germline, CDR1 is SGHTA and CDR2 FQGNSA. With 5 bases clipped from V and 2 bases from J, the junction kept 7 bases outside the gene matches. This CDR3 has 17 residues. This CDR3 reads CASSPGGQGAAGNTIYF. The CDR3 nucleotides are TGTGCCAGCAGCCCAGGGGGACAGGGGGCGGCTGGAAACACCATATATTTT.

The chain uses TRBV25-1 and TRBJ2-5; 7 bases map to TRBD2. V lost 4 bases, J lost 1 base, and 9 bases stayed unmatched. The CDR3 loop spans 16 amino acids. The germline gives CDR1 MGHDK, CDR2 SYGVNS. CDR3 coding DNA: TGTGCCAGCAGTGGCGCCCGGCGGGGGTCCCAAGAGACCCAGTACTTC. Translated: CASSGARRGSQETQYF.

In nucleotides, the CDR3 is TGTGCCAGCAGCCCCACCCCACGGCTAGCGGGGGCCCCATCGCTGGAGAGCACAGATACGCAGTATTTT. It codes for CASSPTPRLAGAPSLESTDTQYF. V and J are TRBV9 and TRBJ2-3; 10 bases align to TRBD2. V was clipped by 4 bases and J by 0 bases; unmatched bases: 26. The CDR3 length is 23 residues. CDR1 and CDR2 from the germline V gene are SGDLS and YYNGEE. The entire variable domain, with the rest obtained from reference TRBV9 and TRBJ2-3, is as follows: DSGVTQTPKHLITATGQRVTLRCSPRSGDLSVYWYQQSLDQGLQFLIQYYNGEERAKGNILERFSAQQFPDLHSELNLSSLELGDSALYFCASSPTPRLAGAPSLESTDTQYFGPGTRLTVL.

The chain employs TRBV10-1 and TRBJ2-7, with 9 positions matching TRBD1. CDR3 length: 15 amino acids. Germline V lookup: CDR1 WNHNN, CDR2 SYGVQD (reference sequence). The V gene end was trimmed by 4 bases and the J gene end by 7 bases; junction bases not matched to a gene: 11. CDR3 bases: TGCGCCAGCAGTGCATCCGGGACAGGGCCCTCGGAGCAGTACTTC. Amino acid sequence: CASSASGTGPSEQYF.